This T cell receptor beta chain was recovered during a study of T cell responses to AZD1222 COVID-19 vaccine. Whole-study results and caveats: Clonal diversity may have been underestimated in mostly white British donors.

The repertoire was sequenced with immunoSEQ multiplex PCR; TCRdb's copy has only in-frame clones and lacks some. The repertoire has roughly 100,000 clones, roughly 88% of them found once; the top ten carry 4.8%. V lost 5 bases and J 11 bases, leaving 19 bases between the germline ends. The CDR3 is 13 amino acids. In germline, CDR1 is MDHEN, CDR2 SYDVKM. Of note for this clone: Its antigen is unknown.

The clonotype originates from an adult in good health. This specimen consisted of peripheral blood, obtained on day 0 of AZD1222 vaccination. The chain uses TRBV28 and TRBJ2-7; no definite D call. CDR3 in DNA: TGTGCCAGCAGTCCGGCCCACAGAACTCAAAAGTACTTC. It codes for CASSPAHRTQKYF.